Following are 9 T cell receptor beta chains from one sample sequenced in a study of CD8+ T cells in alopecia areata. Following RNA extraction, reverse transcription yielded cDNA that acted as the sequencing template. TCRdb's copy holds only in-frame clones and misses some; the assay was immunoSEQ multiplex PCR. The sample includes some 190,000 clones, approximately 72% of them seen just once. The treatment denotes: oral pan-JAK inhibitor, 5-10 mg twice daily. Material: CD4+ T cells sorted from blood, obtained between weeks 43 and 45, from a patient treated with tofacitinib. These receptors were taken from a human donor with alopecia areata.

The chain is built from TRBV7-3 and TRBJ1-6, with a tentative D call TRBD1 (6 bases). The CDR3 is 14 residues long. Germline V lookup: CDR1 SGHTA, CDR2 FQGTGA. V was shortened by 3 bases and J by 6 bases, with 9 bases between the two germline ends. CDR3 in amino acids: CASSFGGGNSPLHF. Here the CDR3 DNA reads TGTGCCAGCAGCTTCGGGGGCGGTAATTCACCCCTCCACTTT.

This clone has just a few counts. The CDR3 here is CASKEGGGPYEQYF. The CDR3 DNA is TGTGCCAGCAAAGAAGGGGGGGGGCCCTACGAGCAGTACTTC. V is TRBV6-1 and J is TRBJ2-7; maybe TRBD2 (7 bases). The CDR3 runs 14 residues. Germline lookup yields CDR1 MNHNS and CDR2 SASEGT. V gave up 7 bases and J gave up 2 bases, with 15 bases separating them.

This clone showed up just a few times. The J gene is TRBJ1-1, the V gene TRBV6-1, with D perhaps matching TRBD1 (5 bases). Between the trimmed V and J ends, which lost 6 bases and 1 base, there was a span of 15 bases. This CDR3 has 15 amino acids. CDR1 and CDR2 (germline): MNHNS, SASEGT. The DNA for the CDR3 is TGTGCCAGCAGACCGTATAGGGGCCAGAACACTGAAGCTTTCTTT. Amino acids: CASRPYRGQNTEAFF.

The chain is built from TRBV5-6 and TRBJ2-4; D is possibly TRBD1 (6 bases). The CDR3 runs 15 residues. V was cut by 4 bases and J by 4 bases, with 15 bases left in between. Looked up from germline, CDR1 is SGHDT and CDR2 is YYEEEE. The chain's CDR3 is CASSVVWDTKNIQYF. The CDR3 nucleotides read TGTGCCAGCAGCGTTGTGTGGGACACGAAAAACATTCAGTACTTC.

This clone has just a few counts. V usage is TRBV29-1 and J usage is TRBJ2-5; D remains ambiguous. This CDR3 has 12 amino acids. The germline V gene encodes CDR1 SQVTM and CDR2 ANQGSEA. The V end was cut by 7 bases, the J end by 2 bases, with 11 bases between. CDR3 residues: CSAVTVQETQYF. As DNA, the CDR3 is TGCAGCGCCGTGACTGTGCAAGAGACCCAGTACTTC.

The CDR3 region is CAWSPGIVGKTQYF. In nucleotides, the CDR3 is TGTGCCTGGAGCCCGGGGATTGTTGGAAAGACCCAGTACTTC. The rearrangement joins TRBV30 to TRBJ2-5; D might be TRBD2 (5 bases). The germline CDR1 and CDR2 sequences are GTSNPN and SVGIG (reference sequence). The V end lost 3 bases, the J end lost 6 bases, and 17 bases lay between the germline ends. This CDR3 is 14 amino acids long.

The genes are TRBV19 and TRBJ1-2, with 9 bases matching TRBD1. Trimming cost V 6 bases and J 8 bases; bases outside gene matches: 10. The germline gives CDR1 LNHDA, CDR2 SQIVND (reference sequence). The CDR3 is 14 residues long. As DNA, the CDR3 is TGTGCCAGTAGGAAACAACAGGGGGCGTACGGCTACACCTTC. This sequence encodes CASRKQQGAYGYTF.

This chain connects TRBV29-1 to TRBJ2-3, with D uncertain. Trimming removed 4 bases from V and 6 bases from J, with 11 bases in between. CDR3 size: 12 residues. Per germline, CDR1 SQVTM and CDR2 ANQGSEA. The CDR3 nucleotides are TGCAGCGTTGCGCTAGTCAGTGATACGCAGTATTTT. Encoded protein: CSVALVSDTQYF.

There are many counts of this clone. The CDR3 DNA is TGCGCCAGCAGTCAAGGTTATCAGCCCCAGCATTTT. Translating gives CASSQGYQPQHF. This chain uses TRBV23-1 with TRBJ1-5; D ambiguous. Being an ORF, TRBV23-1 has a function that is uncertain. The CDR3 runs 12 residues. V lost 2 bases, J lost 5 bases, and 4 bases lay in between.